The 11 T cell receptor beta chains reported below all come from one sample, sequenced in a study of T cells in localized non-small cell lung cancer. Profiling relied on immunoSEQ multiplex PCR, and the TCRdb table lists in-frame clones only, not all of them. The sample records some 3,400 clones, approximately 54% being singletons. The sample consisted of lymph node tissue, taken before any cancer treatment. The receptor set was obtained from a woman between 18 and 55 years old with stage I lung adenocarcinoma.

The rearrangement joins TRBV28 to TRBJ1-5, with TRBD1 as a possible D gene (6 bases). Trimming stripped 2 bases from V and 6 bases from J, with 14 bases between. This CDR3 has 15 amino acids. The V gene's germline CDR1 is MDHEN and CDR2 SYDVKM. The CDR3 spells CASSLPRTEGQPQHF. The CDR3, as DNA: TGTGCCAGCAGTTTACCCCGGACAGAGGGTCAGCCCCAGCATTTT.

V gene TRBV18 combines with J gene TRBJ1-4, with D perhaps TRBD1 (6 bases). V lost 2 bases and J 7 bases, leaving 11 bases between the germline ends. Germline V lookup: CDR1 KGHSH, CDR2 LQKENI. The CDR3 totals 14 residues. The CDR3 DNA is TGTGCCAGCTCACCAAACAGGGAGAGTGAAAAACTGTTTTTT. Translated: CASSPNRESEKLFF.

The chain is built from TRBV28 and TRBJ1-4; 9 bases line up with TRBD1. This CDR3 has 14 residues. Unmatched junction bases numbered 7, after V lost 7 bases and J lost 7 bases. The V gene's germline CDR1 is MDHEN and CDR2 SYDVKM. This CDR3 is CASTRGQGSEKLFF. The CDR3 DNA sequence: TGTGCCAGCACCCGAGGACAGGGGAGTGAAAAACTGTTTTTT.

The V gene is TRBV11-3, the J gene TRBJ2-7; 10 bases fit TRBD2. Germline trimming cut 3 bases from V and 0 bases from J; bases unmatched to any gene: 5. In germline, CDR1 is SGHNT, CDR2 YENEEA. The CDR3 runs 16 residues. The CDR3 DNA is TGTGCCAGCAGCTTCCCGGGACTAGCGAACTCCTACGAGCAGTACTTC. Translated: CASSFPGLANSYEQYF.

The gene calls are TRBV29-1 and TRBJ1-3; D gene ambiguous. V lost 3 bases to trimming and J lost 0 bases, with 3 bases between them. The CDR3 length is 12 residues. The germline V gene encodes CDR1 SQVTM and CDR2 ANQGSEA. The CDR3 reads CSVESSGNTIYF. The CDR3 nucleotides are TGCAGCGTTGAGAGCTCTGGAAACACCATATATTTT.

This CDR3 is CASSEVPSSGNTIYF. CDR3 sequence (DNA): TGTGCCAGCAGTGAAGTCCCGAGCTCTGGAAACACCATATATTTT. V and J are TRBV6-1 and TRBJ1-3; D unresolved. Germline CDR1 and CDR2: MNHNS and SASEGT. V was cut by 1 base and J by 0 bases, with 7 bases left in between. The CDR3 extends over 15 amino acids.

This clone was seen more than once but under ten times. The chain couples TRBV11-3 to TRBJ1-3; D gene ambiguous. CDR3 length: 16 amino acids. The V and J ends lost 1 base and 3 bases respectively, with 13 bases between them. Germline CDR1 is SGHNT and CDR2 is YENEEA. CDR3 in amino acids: CASSLGPAGIGNTIYF. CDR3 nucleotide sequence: TGTGCCAGCAGCTTAGGCCCGGCGGGGATTGGAAACACCATATATTTT.

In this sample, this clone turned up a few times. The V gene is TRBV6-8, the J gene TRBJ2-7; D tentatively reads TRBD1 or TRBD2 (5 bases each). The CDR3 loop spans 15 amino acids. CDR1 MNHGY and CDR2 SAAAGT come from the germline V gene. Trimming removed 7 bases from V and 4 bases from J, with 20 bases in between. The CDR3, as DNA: TGTGCCAGCACCTCCCCGGGGCGGGTTAGATACGAGCAGTACTTC. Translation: CASTSPGRVRYEQYF.

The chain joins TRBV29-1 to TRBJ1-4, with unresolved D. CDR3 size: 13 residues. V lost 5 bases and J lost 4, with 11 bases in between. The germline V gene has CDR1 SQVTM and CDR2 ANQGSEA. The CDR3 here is CSVIRTDNEKLFF. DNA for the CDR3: TGCAGCGTTATCAGGACCGATAATGAAAAACTGTTTTTT.

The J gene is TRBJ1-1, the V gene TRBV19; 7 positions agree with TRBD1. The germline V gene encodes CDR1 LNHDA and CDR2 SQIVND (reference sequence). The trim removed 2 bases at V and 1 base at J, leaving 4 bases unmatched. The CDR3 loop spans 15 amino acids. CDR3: CASSIRDSSNTEAFF. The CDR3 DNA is TGTGCCAGTAGTATACGGGACAGCTCGAACACTGAAGCTTTCTTT. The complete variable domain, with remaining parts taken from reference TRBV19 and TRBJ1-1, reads DGGITQSPKYLFRKEGQNVTLSCEQNLNHDAMYWYRQDPGQGLRLIYYSQIVNDFQKGDIAEGYSVSREKKESFPLTVTSAQKNPTAFYLCASSIRDSSNTEAFFGQGTRLTVV.

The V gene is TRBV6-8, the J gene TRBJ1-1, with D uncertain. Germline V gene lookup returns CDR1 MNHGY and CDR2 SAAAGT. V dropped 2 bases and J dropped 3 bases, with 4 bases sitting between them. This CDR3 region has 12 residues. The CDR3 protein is CASSYTHTEAFF. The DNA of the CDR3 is TGTGCCAGCAGTTACACCCACACTGAAGCTTTCTTT.